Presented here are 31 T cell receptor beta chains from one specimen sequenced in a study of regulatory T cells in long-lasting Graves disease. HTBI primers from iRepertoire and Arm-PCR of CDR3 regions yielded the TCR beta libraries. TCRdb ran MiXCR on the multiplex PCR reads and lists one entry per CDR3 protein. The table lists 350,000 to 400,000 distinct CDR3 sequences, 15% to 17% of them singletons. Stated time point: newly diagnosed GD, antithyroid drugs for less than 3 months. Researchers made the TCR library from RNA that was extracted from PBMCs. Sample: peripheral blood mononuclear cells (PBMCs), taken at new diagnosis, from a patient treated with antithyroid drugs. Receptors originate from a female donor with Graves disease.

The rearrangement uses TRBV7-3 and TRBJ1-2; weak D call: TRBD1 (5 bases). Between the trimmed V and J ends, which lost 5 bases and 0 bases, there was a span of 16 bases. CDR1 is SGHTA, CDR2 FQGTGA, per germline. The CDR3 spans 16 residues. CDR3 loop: CASSPQGGPSNYGYTF. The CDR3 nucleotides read TGTGCCAGCAGCCCCCAGGGAGGTCCCTCTAACTATGGCTACACCTTC.

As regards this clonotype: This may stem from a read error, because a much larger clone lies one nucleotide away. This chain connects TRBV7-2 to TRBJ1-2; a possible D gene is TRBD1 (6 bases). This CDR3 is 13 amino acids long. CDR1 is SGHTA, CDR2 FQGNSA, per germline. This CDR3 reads CACSQTGTGGYTF. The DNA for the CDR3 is TGTGCCTGCAGCCAAACAGGGACGGGTGGCTACACCTTC.

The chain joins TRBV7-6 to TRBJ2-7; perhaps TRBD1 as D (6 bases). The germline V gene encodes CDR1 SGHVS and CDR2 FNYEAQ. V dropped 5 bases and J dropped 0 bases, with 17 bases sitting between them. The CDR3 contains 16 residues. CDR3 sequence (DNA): TGTGCCAGCAGCCTAAACCGGGCAGGGGCCTCCTACGAGCAGTACTTC. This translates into CASSLNRAGASYEQYF.

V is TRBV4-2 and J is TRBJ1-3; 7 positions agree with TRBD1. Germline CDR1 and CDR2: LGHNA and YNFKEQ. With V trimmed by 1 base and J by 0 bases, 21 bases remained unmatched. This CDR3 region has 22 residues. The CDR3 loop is CASSQVLQGGRPTPYSGNTIYF. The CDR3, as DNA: TGTGCCAGCAGCCAAGTCCTCCAAGGGGGCCGACCTACCCCCTACTCTGGAAACACCATATATTTT.

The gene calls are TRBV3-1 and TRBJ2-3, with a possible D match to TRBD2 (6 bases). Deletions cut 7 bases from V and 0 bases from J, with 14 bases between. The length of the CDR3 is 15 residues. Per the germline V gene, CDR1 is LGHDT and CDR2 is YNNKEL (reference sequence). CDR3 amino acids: CASTPRGLSTDTQYF. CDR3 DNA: TGTGCCAGCACTCCCCGGGGACTGAGCACAGATACGCAGTATTTT.

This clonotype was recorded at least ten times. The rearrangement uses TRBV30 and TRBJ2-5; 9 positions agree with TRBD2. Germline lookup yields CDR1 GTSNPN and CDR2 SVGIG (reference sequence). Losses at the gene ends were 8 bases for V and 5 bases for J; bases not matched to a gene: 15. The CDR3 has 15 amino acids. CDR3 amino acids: CARANSGRVGETQYF. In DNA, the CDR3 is TGTGCCCGAGCTAATAGCGGGAGAGTAGGGGAGACCCAGTACTTC.

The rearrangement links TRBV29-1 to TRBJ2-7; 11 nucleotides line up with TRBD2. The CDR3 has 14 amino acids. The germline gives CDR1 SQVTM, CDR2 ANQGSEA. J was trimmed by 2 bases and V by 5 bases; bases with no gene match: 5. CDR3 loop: CSVQTSGEAYEQYF. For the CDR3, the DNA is TGCAGCGTTCAGACTAGCGGGGAGGCCTACGAGCAGTACTTC.

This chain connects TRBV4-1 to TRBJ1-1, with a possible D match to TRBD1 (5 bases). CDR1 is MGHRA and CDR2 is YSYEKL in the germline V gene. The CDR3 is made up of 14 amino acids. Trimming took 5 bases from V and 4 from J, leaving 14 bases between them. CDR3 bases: TGCGCCAGCAGCTTGGCCCCCGGGGGCACTGAAGCTTTCTTT. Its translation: CASSLAPGGTEAFF.

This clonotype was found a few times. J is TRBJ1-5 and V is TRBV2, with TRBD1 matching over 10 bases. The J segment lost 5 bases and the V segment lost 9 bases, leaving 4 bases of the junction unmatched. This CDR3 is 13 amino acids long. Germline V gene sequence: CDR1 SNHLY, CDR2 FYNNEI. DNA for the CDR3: TGTGCCAGTCATGACAGGGGGCATCAGCCCCAGCATTTT. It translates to CASHDRGHQPQHF.

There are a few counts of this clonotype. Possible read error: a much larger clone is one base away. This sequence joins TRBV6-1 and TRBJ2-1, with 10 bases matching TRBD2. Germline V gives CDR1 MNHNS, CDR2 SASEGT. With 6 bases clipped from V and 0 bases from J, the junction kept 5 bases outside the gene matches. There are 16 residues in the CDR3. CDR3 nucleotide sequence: TGTGCCAGCAGCACCCCTAGCGGGAGCTCCTACAATGAGCAGTTCTTC. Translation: CASSTPSGSSYNEQFF.

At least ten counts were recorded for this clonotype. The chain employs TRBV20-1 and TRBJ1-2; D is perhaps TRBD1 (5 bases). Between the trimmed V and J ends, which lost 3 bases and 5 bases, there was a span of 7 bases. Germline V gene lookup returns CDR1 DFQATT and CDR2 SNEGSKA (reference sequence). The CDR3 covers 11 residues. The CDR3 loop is CSASQGYGYTF. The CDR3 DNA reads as TGCAGTGCTAGTCAGGGTTATGGCTACACCTTC.

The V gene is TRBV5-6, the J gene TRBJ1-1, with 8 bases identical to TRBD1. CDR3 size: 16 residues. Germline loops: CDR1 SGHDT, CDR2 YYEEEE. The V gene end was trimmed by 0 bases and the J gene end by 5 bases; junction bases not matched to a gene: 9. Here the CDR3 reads CASSLVNPGGQTEAFF. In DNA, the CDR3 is TGTGCCAGCAGCTTGGTAAATCCAGGGGGCCAGACTGAAGCTTTCTTT.

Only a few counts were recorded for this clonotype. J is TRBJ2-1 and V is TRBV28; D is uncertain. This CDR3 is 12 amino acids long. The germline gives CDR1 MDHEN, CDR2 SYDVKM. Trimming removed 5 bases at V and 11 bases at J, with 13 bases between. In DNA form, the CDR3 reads TGTGCCAGCAGTGCCCCCCTAGTGCAGCAGTTCTTC. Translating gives CASSAPLVQQFF.

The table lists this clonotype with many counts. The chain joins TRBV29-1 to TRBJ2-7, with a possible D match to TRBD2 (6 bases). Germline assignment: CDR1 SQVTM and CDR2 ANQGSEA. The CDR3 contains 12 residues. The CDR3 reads CSYREYGYEQYF. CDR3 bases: TGCAGTTACCGGGAGTATGGCTACGAGCAGTACTTC.

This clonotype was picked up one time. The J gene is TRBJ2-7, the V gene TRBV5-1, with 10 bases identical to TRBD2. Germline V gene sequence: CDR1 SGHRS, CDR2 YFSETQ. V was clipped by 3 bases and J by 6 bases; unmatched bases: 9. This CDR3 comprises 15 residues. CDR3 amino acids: CASSYEASGSTEQYF. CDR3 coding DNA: TGCGCCAGCAGCTACGAAGCTAGCGGGAGTACCGAGCAGTACTTC.

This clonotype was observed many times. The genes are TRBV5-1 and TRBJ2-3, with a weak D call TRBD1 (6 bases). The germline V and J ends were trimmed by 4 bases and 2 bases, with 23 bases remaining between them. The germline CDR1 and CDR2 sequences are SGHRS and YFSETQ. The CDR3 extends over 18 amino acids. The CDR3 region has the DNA TGCGCCAGCAGCGGGGTGGGGGTGACAGGTGACTACACAGATACGCAGTATTTT. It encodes CASSGVGVTGDYTDTQYF.

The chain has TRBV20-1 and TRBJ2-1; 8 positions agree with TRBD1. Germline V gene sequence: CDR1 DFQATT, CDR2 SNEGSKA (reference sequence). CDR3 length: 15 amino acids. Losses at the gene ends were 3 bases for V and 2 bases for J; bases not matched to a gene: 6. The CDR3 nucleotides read TGCAGTGCTAGGGGGGACAGGCGGGCCTACAATGAGCAGTTCTTC. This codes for CSARGDRRAYNEQFF.

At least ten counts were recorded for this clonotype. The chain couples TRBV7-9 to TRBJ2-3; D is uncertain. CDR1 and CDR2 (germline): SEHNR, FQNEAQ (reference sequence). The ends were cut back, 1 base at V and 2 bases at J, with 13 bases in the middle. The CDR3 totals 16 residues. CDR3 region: CASSLVLTYSTDTQYF. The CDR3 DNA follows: TGTGCCAGCAGCTTAGTTCTGACTTACTCCACAGATACGCAGTATTTT.

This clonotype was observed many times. DNA of the CDR3: TGTGCCAGCAGCCGTACGACGGGGGCGGATTACGAGCAGTACTTC. This codes for CASSRTTGADYEQYF. The gene calls are TRBV6-1 and TRBJ2-7; D tentatively reads TRBD1 or TRBD2 (6 bases each). V lost 6 bases and J 4 bases, leaving 19 bases between the germline ends. From germline, CDR1 is MNHNS and CDR2 SASEGT. The CDR3 runs 15 residues.

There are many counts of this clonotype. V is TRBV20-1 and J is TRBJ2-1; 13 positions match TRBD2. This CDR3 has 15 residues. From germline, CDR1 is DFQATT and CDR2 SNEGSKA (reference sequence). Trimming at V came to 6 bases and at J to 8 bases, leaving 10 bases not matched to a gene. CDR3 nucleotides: TGCAGTGCAAACCAACTAGCGGGAGGGCCCGATGAGCAGTTCTTC. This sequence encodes CSANQLAGGPDEQFF.

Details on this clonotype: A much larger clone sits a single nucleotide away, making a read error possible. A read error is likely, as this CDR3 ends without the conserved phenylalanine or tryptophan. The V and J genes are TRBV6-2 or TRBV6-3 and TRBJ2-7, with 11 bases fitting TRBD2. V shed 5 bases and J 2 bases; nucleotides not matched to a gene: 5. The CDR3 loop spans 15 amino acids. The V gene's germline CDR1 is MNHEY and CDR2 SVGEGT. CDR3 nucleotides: TGTGCCAGCAGTCCGAGACTAGCGGGAACCTACGAGCAGTACCTC. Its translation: CASSPRLAGTYEQYL.

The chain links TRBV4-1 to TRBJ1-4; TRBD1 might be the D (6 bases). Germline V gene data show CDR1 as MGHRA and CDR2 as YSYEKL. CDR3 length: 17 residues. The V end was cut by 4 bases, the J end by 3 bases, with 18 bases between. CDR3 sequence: CASSLLWTVTANEKLFF. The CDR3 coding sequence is TGCGCCAGCAGCCTCTTGTGGACAGTGACAGCTAATGAAAAACTGTTTTTT.

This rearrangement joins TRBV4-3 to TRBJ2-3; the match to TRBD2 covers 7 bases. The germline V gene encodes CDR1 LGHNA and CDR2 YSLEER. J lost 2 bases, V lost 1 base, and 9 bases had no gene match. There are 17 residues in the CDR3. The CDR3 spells CASSQARAGVDTDTQYF. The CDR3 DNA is TGCGCCAGCAGCCAAGCACGGGCGGGAGTAGACACAGATACGCAGTATTTT.

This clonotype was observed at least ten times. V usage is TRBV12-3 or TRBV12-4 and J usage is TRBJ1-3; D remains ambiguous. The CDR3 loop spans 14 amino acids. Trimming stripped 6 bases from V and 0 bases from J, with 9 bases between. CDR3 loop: CASSLTYSGNTIYF. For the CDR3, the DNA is TGTGCCAGCAGCCTGACATACTCTGGAAACACCATATATTTT.

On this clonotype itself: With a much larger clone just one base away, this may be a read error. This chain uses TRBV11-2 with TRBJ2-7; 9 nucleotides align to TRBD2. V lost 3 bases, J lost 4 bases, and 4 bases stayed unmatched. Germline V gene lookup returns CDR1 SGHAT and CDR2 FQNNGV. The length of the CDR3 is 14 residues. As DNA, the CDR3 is TGTGCCAGCAGCTTTGGGCGGGGGGGGTACGAGCAGTACTTC. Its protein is CASSFGRGGYEQYF.

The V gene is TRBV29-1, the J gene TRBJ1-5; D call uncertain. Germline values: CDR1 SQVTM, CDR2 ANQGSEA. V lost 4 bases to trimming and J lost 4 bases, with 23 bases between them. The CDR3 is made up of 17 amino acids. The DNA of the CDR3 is TGCAGCGTTGTTATCCCCCATACGGGTTTTGGGAATCAGCCCCAGCATTTT. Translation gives CSVVIPHTGFGNQPQHF. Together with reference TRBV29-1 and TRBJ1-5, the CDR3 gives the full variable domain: SAVISQKPSRDICQRGTSLTIQCQVDSQVTMMFWYRQQPGQSLTLIATANQGSEATYESGFVIDKFPISRPNLTFSTLTVSNMSPEDSSIYLCSVVIPHTGFGNQPQHFGDGTRLSIL.

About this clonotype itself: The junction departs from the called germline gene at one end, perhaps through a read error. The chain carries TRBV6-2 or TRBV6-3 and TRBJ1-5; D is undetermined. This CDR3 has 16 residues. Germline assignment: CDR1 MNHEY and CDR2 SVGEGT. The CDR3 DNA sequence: TGTGCCAGCAGTTCCCGAAGGGCCTATAGCAATCAGCTCCAGCATTTT. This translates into CASSSRRAYSNQLQHF.

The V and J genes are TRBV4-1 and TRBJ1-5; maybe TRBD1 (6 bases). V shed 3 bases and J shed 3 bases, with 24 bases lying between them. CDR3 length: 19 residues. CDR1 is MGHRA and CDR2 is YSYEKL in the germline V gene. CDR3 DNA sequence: TGCGCCAGCAGCCATCACGATAGAGAACAGGGTTCTGACAATCAGCCCCAGCATTTT. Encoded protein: CASSHHDREQGSDNQPQHF.

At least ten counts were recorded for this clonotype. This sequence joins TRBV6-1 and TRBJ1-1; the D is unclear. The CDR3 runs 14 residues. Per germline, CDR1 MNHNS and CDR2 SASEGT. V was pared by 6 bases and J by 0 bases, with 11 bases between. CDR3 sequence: CASSKDGVNTEAFF. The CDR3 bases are TGTGCCAGCAGCAAGGATGGGGTGAACACTGAAGCTTTCTTT.

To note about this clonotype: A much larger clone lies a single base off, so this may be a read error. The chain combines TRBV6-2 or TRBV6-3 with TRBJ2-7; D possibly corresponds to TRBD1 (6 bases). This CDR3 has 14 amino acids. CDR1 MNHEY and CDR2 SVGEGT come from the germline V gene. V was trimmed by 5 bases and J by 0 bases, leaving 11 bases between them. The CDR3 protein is CASSMDRHSYEQYF. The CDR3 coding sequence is TGTGCCAGCAGTATGGACAGACACTCCTACGAGCAGTACTTC.

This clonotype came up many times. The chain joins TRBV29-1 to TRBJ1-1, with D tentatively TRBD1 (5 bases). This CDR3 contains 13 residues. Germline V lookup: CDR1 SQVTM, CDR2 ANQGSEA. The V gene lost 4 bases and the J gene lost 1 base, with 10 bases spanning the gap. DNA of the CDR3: TGCAGCGTTGTCTTTGGGGGGAACACTGAAGCTTTCTTT. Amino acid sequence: CSVVFGGNTEAFF.